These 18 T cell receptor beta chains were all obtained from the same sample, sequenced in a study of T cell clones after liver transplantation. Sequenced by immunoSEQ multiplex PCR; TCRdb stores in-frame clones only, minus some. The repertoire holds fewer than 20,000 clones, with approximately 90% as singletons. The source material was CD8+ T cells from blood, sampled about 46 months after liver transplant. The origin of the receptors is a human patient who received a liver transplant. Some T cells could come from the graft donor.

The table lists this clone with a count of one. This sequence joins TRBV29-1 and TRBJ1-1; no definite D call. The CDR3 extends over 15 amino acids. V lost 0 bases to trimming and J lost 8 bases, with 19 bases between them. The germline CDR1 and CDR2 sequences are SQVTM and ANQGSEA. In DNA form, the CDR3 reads TGCAGCGTTGAAGATCTTGGCCGCACACCTTTCGAAGCTTTCTTT. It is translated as CSVEDLGRTPFEAFF.

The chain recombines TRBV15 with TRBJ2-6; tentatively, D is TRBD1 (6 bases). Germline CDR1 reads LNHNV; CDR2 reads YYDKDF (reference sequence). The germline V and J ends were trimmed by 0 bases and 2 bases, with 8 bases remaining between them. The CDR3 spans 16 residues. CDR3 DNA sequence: TGTGCCACCAGCAGAGAAGCAGGGGCTGGGGCCAACGTCCTGACTTTC. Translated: CATSREAGAGANVLTF.

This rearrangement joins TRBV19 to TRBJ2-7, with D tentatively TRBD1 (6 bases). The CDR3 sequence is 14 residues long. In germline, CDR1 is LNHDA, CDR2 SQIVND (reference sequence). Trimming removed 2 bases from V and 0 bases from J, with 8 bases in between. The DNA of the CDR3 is TGTGCCAGTAGTATACAGGGGTCCTCCTACGAGCAGTACTTC. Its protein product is CASSIQGSSYEQYF. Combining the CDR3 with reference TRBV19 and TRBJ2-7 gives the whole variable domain DGGITQSPKYLFRKEGQNVTLSCEQNLNHDAMYWYRQDPGQGLRLIYYSQIVNDFQKGDIAEGYSVSREKKESFPLTVTSAQKNPTAFYLCASSIQGSSYEQYFGPGTRLTVT.

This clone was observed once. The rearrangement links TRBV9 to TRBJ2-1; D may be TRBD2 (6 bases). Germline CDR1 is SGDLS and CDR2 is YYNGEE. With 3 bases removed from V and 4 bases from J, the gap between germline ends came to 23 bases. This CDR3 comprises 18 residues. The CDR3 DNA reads TGTGCCAGCAGCGCCCGTGGGGTAGCGGCATTATATTACAATGAGCAGTTCTTC. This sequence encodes CASSARGVAALYYNEQFF.

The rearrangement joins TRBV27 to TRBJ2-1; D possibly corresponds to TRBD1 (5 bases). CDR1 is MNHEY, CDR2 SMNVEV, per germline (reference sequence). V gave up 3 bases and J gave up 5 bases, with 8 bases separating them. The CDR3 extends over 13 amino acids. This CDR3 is CASSFGADNEQFF. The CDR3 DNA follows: TGTGCCAGCAGTTTTGGGGCTGACAATGAGCAGTTCTTC.

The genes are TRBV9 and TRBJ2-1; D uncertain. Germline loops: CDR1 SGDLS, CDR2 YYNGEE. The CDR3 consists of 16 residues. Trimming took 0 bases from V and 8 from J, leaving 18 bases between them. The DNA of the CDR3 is TGTGCCAGCAGCGTAGGTGTAAGGTTTGGGGTCGATGAGCAGTTCTTC. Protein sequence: CASSVGVRFGVDEQFF. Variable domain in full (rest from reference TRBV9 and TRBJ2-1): DSGVTQTPKHLITATGQRVTLRCSPRSGDLSVYWYQQSLDQGLQFLIQYYNGEERAKGNILERFSAQQFPDLHSELNLSSLELGDSALYFCASSVGVRFGVDEQFFGPGTRLTVL.

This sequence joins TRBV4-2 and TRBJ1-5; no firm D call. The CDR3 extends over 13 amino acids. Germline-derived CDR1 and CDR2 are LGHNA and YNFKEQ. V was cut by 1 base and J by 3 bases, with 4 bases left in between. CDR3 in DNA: TGTGCCAGCAGCCAAGCTACCAATCAGCCCCAGCATTTT. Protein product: CASSQATNQPQHF.

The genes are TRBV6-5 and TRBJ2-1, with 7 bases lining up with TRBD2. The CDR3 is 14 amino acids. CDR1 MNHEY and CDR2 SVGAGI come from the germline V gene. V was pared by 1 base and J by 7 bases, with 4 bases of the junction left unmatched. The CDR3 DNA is TGTGCCAGCAGTTACTTGGGGGGGTGGAATGAGCAGTTCTTC. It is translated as CASSYLGGWNEQFF.

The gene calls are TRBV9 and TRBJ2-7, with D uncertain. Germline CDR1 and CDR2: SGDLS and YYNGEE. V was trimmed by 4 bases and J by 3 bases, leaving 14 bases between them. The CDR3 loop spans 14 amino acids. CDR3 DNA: TGTGCCAGCAGCCAAGGGTCCGGCGGCTACGAGCAGTACTTC. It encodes CASSQGSGGYEQYF. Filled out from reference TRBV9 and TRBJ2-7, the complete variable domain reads DSGVTQTPKHLITATGQRVTLRCSPRSGDLSVYWYQQSLDQGLQFLIQYYNGEERAKGNILERFSAQQFPDLHSELNLSSLELGDSALYFCASSQGSGGYEQYFGPGTRLTVT.

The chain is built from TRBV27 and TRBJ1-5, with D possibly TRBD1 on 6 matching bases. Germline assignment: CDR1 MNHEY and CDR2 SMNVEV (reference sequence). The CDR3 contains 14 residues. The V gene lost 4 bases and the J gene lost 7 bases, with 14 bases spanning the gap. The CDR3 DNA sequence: TGTGCCAGCAGTTCCTATGGGACAAGGCAGCCCCAGCATTTT. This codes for CASSSYGTRQPQHF.

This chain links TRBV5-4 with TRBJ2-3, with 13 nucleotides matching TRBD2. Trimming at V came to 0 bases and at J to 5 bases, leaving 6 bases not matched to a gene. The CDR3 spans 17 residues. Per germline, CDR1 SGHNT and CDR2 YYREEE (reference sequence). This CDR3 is CASSLGLAGGREDTQYF. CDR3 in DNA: TGTGCCAGCAGCTTGGGACTAGCGGGAGGAAGGGAAGATACGCAGTATTTT. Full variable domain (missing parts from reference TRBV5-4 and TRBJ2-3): ETGVTQSPTHLIKTRGQQVTLRCSSQSGHNTVSWYQQALGQGPQFIFQYYREEENGRGNFPPRFSGLQFPNYSSELNVNALELDDSALYLCASSLGLAGGREDTQYFGPGTRLTVL.

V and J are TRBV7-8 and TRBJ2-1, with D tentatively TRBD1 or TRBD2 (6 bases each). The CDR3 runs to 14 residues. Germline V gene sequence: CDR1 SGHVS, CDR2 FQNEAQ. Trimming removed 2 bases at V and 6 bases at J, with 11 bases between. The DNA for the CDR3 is TGTGCCAGCAGCTTATCGGGGGCCATCAATGAGCAGTTCTTC. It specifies CASSLSGAINEQFF.

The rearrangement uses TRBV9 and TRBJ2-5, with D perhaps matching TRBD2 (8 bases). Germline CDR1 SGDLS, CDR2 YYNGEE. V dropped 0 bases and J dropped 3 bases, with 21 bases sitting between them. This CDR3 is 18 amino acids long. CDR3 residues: CASSVEGGGRLLEETQYF. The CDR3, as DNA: TGTGCCAGCAGCGTAGAAGGGGGCGGGAGGCTCCTCGAAGAGACCCAGTACTTC. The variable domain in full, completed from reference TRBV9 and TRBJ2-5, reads DSGVTQTPKHLITATGQRVTLRCSPRSGDLSVYWYQQSLDQGLQFLIQYYNGEERAKGNILERFSAQQFPDLHSELNLSSLELGDSALYFCASSVEGGGRLLEETQYFGPGTRLLVL.

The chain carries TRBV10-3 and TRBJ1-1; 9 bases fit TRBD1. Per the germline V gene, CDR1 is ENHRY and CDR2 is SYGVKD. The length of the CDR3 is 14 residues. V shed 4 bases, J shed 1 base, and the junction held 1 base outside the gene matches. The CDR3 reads CAISVDRGNTEAFF. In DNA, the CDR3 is TGTGCCATCAGTGTGGACAGGGGGAACACTGAAGCTTTCTTT.

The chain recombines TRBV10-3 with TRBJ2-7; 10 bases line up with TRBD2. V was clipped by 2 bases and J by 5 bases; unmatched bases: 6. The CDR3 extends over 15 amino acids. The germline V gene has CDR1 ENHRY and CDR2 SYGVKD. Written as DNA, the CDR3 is TGTGCCATCAGTGAGCCTAGCGGGAGTAGCGACGAGCAGTACTTC. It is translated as CAISEPSGSSDEQYF.

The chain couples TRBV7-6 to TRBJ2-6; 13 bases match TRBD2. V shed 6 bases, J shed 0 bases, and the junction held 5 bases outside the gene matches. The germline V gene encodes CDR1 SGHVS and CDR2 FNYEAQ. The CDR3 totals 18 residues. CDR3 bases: TGTGCCAGCAGATGGACTAGCGGGAGCCGCTCTGGGGCCAACGTCCTGACTTTC. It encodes CASRWTSGSRSGANVLTF.

Here the CDR3 reads CASSDGTGPYEQYF. CDR3 in DNA: TGCGCCAGCAGTGACGGGACAGGCCCCTACGAGCAGTACTTC. This sequence joins TRBV10-1 and TRBJ2-7; 8 positions agree with TRBD1. The CDR3 length is 14 residues. The ends lost 3 bases at V and 2 bases at J; junction bases unmatched: 3. Germline CDR1 is WNHNN and CDR2 is SYGVQD (reference sequence).

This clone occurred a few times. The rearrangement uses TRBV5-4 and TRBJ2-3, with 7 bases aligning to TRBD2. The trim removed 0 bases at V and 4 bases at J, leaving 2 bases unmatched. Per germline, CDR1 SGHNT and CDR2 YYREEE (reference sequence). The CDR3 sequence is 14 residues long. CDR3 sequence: CASSLERDADTQYF. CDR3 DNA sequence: TGTGCCAGCAGCTTGGAGCGGGACGCAGATACGCAGTATTTT. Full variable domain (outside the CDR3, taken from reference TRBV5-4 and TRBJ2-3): ETGVTQSPTHLIKTRGQQVTLRCSSQSGHNTVSWYQQALGQGPQFIFQYYREEENGRGNFPPRFSGLQFPNYSSELNVNALELDDSALYLCASSLERDADTQYFGPGTRLTVL.